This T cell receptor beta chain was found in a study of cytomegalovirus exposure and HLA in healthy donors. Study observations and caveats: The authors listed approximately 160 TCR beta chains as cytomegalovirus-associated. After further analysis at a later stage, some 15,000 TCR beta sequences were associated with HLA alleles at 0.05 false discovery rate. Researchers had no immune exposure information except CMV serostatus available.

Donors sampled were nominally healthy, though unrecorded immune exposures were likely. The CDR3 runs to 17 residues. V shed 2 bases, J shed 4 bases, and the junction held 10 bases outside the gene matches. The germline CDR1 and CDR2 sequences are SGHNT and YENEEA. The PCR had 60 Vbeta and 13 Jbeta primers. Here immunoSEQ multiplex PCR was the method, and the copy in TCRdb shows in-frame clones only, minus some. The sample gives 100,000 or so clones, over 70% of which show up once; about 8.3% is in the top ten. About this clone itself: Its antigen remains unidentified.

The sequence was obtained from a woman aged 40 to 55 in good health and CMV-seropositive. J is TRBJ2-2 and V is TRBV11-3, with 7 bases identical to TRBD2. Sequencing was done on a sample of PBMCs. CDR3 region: CASSLSWEGPRTGELFF. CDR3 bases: TGTGCCAGCAGCTTAAGTTGGGAGGGCCCTCGCACCGGGGAGCTGTTTTTT.